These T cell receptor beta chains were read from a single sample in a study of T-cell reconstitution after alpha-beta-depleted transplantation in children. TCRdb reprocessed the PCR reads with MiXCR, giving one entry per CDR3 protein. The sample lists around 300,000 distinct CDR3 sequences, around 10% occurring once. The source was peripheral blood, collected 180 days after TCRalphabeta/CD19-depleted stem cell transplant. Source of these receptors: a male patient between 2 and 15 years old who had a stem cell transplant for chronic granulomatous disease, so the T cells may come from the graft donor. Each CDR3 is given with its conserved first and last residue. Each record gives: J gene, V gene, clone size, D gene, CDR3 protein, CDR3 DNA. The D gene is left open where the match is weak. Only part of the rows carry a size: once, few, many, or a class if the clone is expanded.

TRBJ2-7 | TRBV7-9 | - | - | CAGSFGGGEQYF | TGTGCCGGCAGCTTTGGAGGGGGCGAGCAGTACTTC
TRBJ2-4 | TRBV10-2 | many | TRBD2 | CASEFPGLAGDSAKNIQYF | TGCGCCAGCGAGTTCCCCGGACTAGCGGGAGACTCGGCCAAAAACATTCAGTACTTC
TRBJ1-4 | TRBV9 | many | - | CASSVGVATNEKLFF | TGTGCCAGCAGCGTAGGTGTAGCAACTAATGAAAAACTGTTTTTT
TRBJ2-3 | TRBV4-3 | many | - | CASSGQGTTDTQYF | TGCGCCAGCAGCGGTCAGGGAACCACAGATACGCAGTATTTT
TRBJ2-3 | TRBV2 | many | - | CASSPEGSSTDTQYF | TGTGCCAGCAGCCCCGAGGGGTCTAGCACAGATACGCAGTATTTT
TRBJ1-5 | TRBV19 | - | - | CASSMKYSNQPQHF | TGTGCCAGTAGTATGAAGTATAGCAATCAGCCCCAGCATTTT
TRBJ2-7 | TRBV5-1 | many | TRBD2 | CASSWGLAGDGGEQYF | TGCGCCAGCAGCTGGGGACTAGCGGGGGACGGGGGGGAGCAGTACTTC
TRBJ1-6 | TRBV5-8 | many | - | CASSLDRLSGNSPLHF | TGTGCCAGCAGTTTGGACAGACTATCCGGTAACTCACCCCTCCACTTT
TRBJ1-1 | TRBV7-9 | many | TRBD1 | CASSVGQGVGTEAFF | TGTGCCAGCAGCGTGGGACAGGGGGTTGGCACTGAAGCTTTCTTT
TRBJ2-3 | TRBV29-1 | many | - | CSVEEGPILASTDTQYF | TGCAGCGTTGAAGAGGGACCGATTCTCGCTAGCACAGATACGCAGTATTTT
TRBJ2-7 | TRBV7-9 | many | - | CASSLANPSYEQYF | TGTGCCAGCAGCTTAGCTAACCCCTCCTACGAGCAGTACTTC
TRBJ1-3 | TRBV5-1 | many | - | CASSTGRSSGNTIYF | TGCGCCAGCAGCACCGGACGCAGCTCTGGAAACACCATATATTTT
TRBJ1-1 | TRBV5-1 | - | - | CASSPEASTEAFF | TGCGCCAGCAGCCCCGAGGCAAGTACTGAAGCTTTCTTT
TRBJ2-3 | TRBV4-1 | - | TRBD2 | CASSPPGGLAGTTDTQYF | TGCGCCAGCAGCCCCCCCGGGGGACTAGCGGGGACAACAGATACGCAGTATTTT
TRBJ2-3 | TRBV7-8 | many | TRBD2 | CASSLVLGLGTRGTDTQYF | TGTGCCAGCAGCTTAGTTTTGGGACTAGGCACGAGGGGCACAGATACGCAGTATTTT
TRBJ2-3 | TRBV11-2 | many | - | CASSSNLSPDTDTQYF | TGTGCCAGCAGCTCCAACTTGTCCCCAGACACAGATACGCAGTATTTT
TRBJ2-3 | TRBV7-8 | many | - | CASSSWGAGTDTQYF | TGTGCCAGCAGCTCCTGGGGGGCCGGCACAGATACGCAGTATTTT
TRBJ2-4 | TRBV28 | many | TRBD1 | CASSPMGTGLNIQYF | TGTGCCAGCAGCCCCATGGGGACAGGGTTGAACATTCAGTACTTC
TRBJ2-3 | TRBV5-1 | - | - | CASTYRTRTRGTDTQYF | TGCGCCAGCACATACCGAACGCGGACGAGGGGCACAGATACGCAGTATTTT
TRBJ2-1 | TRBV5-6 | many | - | CASSLGRPPNEQFF | TGTGCCAGCAGCTTGGGCCGCCCACCCAATGAGCAGTTCTTC
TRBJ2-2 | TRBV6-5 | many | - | CASSWITGELFF | TGTGCCAGCAGTTGGATCACCGGGGAGCTGTTTTTT
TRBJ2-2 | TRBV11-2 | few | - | CASSLGRANTGELFF | TGTGCCAGCAGCTTAGGAAGGGCGAACACCGGGGAGCTGTTTTTT
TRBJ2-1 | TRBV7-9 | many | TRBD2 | CASSPGLAGYNEQFF | TGTGCCAGCAGCCCTGGACTAGCAGGATACAATGAGCAGTTCTTC
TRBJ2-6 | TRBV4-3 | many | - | CASSRDYREPGANVLTF | TGCGCCAGCAGCCGAGACTACAGGGAGCCTGGGGCCAACGTCCTGACTTTC
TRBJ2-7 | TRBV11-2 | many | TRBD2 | CASSLLFPLAGGPTYEQYF | TGTGCCAGCAGCTTATTGTTTCCACTAGCGGGGGGTCCCACCTACGAGCAGTACTTC
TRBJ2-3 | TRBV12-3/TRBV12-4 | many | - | CASSKSRTDTDTQYF | TGTGCCAGCAGCAAAAGCCGGACAGACACAGATACGCAGTATTTT
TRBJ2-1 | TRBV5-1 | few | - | CASSLEGVGIYNEQFF | TGCGCCAGCAGCTTGGAAGGAGTGGGGATTTACAATGAGCAGTTCTTC
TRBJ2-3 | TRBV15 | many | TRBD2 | CATSRSTSSGGQYF | TGTGCCACCAGCAGATCAACCTCTAGCGGGGGGCAGTATTTT
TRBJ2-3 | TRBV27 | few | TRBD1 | CASSRGTGGDWIADTQYF | TGTGCCAGCAGCCGAGGGACAGGGGGCGATTGGATTGCAGATACGCAGTATTTT
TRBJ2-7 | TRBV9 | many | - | CASSVATAGLYEQYF | TGTGCCAGCAGCGTAGCTACCGCAGGGTTGTACGAGCAGTACTTC
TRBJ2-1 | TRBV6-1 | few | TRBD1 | CASNKGQRWNNEQFF | TGTGCCAGCAACAAGGGACAGCGGTGGAACAATGAGCAGTTCTTC
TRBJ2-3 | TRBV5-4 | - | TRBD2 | CASSWGLAADTQYF | TGTGCCAGCAGCTGGGGACTAGCGGCAGATACGCAGTATTTT
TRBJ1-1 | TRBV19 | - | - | CASTLRERNTEAFF | TGTGCCAGTACCCTCAGGGAACGGAACACTGAAGCTTTCTTT
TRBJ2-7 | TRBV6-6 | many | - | CASSGGHEQYF | TGTGCCAGCAGCGGGGGGCACGAGCAGTACTTC
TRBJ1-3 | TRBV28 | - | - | CASSFYRGLGNTIYF | TGTGCCAGCAGTTTCTATAGAGGTCTCGGAAACACCATATATTTT
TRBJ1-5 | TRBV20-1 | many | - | CSARGPWGNQPQHF | TGCAGTGCTAGAGGCCCGTGGGGCAATCAGCCCCAGCATTTT